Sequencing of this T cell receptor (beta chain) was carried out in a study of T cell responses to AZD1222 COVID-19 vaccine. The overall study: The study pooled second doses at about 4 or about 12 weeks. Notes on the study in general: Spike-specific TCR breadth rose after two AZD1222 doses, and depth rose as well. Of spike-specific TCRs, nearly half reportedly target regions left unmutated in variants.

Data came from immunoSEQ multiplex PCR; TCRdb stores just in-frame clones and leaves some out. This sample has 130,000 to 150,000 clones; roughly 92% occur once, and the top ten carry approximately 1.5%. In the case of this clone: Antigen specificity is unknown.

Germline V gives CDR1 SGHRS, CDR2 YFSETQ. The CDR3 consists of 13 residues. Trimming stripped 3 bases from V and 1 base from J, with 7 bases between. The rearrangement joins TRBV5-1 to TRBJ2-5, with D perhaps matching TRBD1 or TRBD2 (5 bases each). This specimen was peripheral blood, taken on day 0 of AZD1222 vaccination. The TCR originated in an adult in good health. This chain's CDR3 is CASSYGTQETQYF. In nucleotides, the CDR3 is TGCGCCAGCAGCTACGGGACCCAAGAGACCCAGTACTTC. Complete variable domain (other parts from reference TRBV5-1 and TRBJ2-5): KAGVTQTPRYLIKTRGQQVTLSCSPISGHRSVSWYQQTPGQGLQFLFEYFSETQRNKGNFPGRFSGRQFSNSRSEMNVSTLELGDSALYLCASSYGTQETQYFGPGTRLLVL.